Each of the 32 T cell receptor beta chains below was sequenced from the same sample in a study of beta chain features in type 1 diabetes. What was sequenced were expressed TCRB transcripts, since all of the isolated RNA had been reverse transcribed. TCRdb's table, derived via immunoSEQ multiplex PCR, lists solely in-frame clones and lacks some. The data hold around 500,000 clones, with around 10% observed a single time. Input material: naive CD4+ T cells from blood. The source is a woman aged 18-29 years in good health.

This clone was found a few times. The gene calls are TRBV28 and TRBJ2-3; the D gene is possibly TRBD2 (7 bases). CDR3 length equals 17 residues. Germline CDR1 reads MDHEN; CDR2 reads SYDVKM. Between the trimmed V and J ends, which lost 7 bases and 4 bases, there was a span of 24 bases. CDR3 in amino acids: CASTEGGPKLIADTQYF. DNA for the CDR3: TGTGCCAGCACGGAGGGGGGGCCGAAGCTAATTGCAGATACGCAGTATTTT.

The V gene is TRBV10-3, the J gene TRBJ2-5, with 10 nucleotides matching TRBD2. Trimming at V came to 0 bases and at J to 5 bases, leaving 12 bases not matched to a gene. This CDR3 comprises 18 residues. Looked up from germline, CDR1 is ENHRY and CDR2 is SYGVKD. The CDR3 region is CAISESTSSGSRGETQYF. The CDR3 region has the DNA TGTGCCATCAGTGAGTCGACGTCTAGCGGGAGCCGGGGGGAGACCCAGTACTTC.

This clone was observed a handful of times. The V and J genes are TRBV5-4 and TRBJ2-1; 8 nucleotides match TRBD2. Trimming took 2 bases from V and 8 from J; bases not matched to a gene: 15. Germline-derived CDR1 and CDR2 are SGHNT and YYREEE (reference sequence). This CDR3 contains 17 residues. Here the CDR3 reads CASSLYILAATSDEQFF. The CDR3 bases are TGTGCCAGCAGCTTATACATACTAGCGGCGACCTCGGATGAGCAGTTCTTC.

This clone was seen only a few times. The chain is built from TRBV7-7 and TRBJ1-6; no definite D call. V was pared by 3 bases and J by 7 bases, with 10 bases between. The CDR3 has 14 amino acids. Germline V gene lookup returns CDR1 SSHAT and CDR2 FNYEAQ (reference sequence). DNA for the CDR3: TGTGCCAGCAGCTTTAGCTGGACGAATTCACCCCTCCACTTT. This gives the protein CASSFSWTNSPLHF.

This clone occurred a few times. This rearrangement joins TRBV4-3 to TRBJ2-6; 10 nucleotides align to TRBD2. The trim removed 3 bases at V and 2 bases at J, leaving 7 bases unmatched. Germline CDR1 reads LGHNA; CDR2 reads YSLEER. The CDR3 spans 18 residues. CDR3 in amino acids: CASSHTGTSVAGANVLTF. In DNA, the CDR3 is TGCGCCAGCAGCCACACCGGGACTAGCGTCGCTGGGGCCAACGTCCTGACTTTC.

The gene calls are TRBV29-1 and TRBJ1-2, with no clear D. V dropped 3 bases and J dropped 2 bases, with 10 bases sitting between them. CDR1 and CDR2 (germline): SQVTM, ANQGSEA. CDR3 length equals 13 residues. DNA of the CDR3: TGCAGCGTTGATAGTTGGCAGAACTATGGCTACACCTTC. It is translated as CSVDSWQNYGYTF.

The V and J genes are TRBV5-1 and TRBJ2-3; 9 nucleotides agree with TRBD2. Germline V gene lookup returns CDR1 SGHRS and CDR2 YFSETQ. The V and J ends lost 0 bases and 0 bases, in that order; junction bases with no gene match: 5. The CDR3 is 17 residues long. The CDR3 DNA is TGCGCCAGCAGCTTGGGTCTAGCGGGGCTCAGCACAGATACGCAGTATTTT. Translation: CASSLGLAGLSTDTQYF. Full variable domain (remainder filled in from reference TRBV5-1 and TRBJ2-3): KAGVTQTPRYLIKTRGQQVTLSCSPISGHRSVSWYQQTPGQGLQFLFEYFSETQRNKGNFPGRFSGRQFSNSRSEMNVSTLELGDSALYLCASSLGLAGLSTDTQYFGPGTRLTVL.

In its sample, this clone was seen a few times. Here the CDR3 reads CATTQGNQETQYF. CDR3 in DNA: TGTGCCACTACACAGGGGAACCAAGAGACCCAGTACTTC. The rearrangement uses TRBV15 and TRBJ2-5; 7 nucleotides agree with TRBD1. V dropped 9 bases and J dropped 0; count of bases not matched to a gene: 4. The V gene's germline CDR1 is LNHNV and CDR2 YYDKDF (reference sequence). The CDR3 covers 13 residues.

V and J are TRBV9 and TRBJ2-1, with a weak D call TRBD2 (6 bases). Germline loops: CDR1 SGDLS, CDR2 YYNGEE. V lost 7 bases and J 3 bases, leaving 20 bases between the germline ends. The CDR3 extends over 16 amino acids. For the CDR3, the DNA is TGTGCCAGCGGAGGAGGTAGTTCGGGGGTCTACAATGAGCAGTTCTTC. It encodes CASGGGSSGVYNEQFF.

V gene TRBV2 combines with J gene TRBJ1-1; 7 bases align to TRBD1. Looked up from germline, CDR1 is SNHLY and CDR2 is FYNNEI. The V and J ends lost 6 bases and 2 bases, in that order; junction bases with no gene match: 3. The CDR3 is 13 amino acids. CDR3 in DNA: TGTGCCAGCAGGAACAGGGGCAACACTGAAGCTTTCTTT. It is translated as CASRNRGNTEAFF.

The chain carries TRBV19 and TRBJ2-3; D might be TRBD2 (6 bases). The germline CDR1 and CDR2 sequences are LNHDA and SQIVND (reference sequence). This CDR3 is 13 amino acids long. The CDR3 DNA reads TGTGTGTCTAGCGATCGGAGCACAGATACGCAGTATTTT. This sequence encodes CVSSDRSTDTQYF. Using reference TRBV19 and TRBJ2-3 for the parts outside the CDR3, the full variable domain is DGGITQSPKYLFRKEGQNVTLSCEQNLNHDAMYWYRQDPGQGLRLIYYSQIVNDFQKGDIAEGYSVSREKKESFPLTVTSAQKNPTAFYLCVSSDRSTDTQYFGPGTRLTVL.

This clone appeared a few times. The J gene is TRBJ2-7, the V gene TRBV5-1; 10 nucleotides line up with TRBD1. Germline V gene lookup returns CDR1 SGHRS and CDR2 YFSETQ. CDR3 length: 15 residues. Losses at the gene ends were 6 bases for V and 1 base for J; bases not matched to a gene: 7. CDR3 protein: CASKLSGQGSYEQYF. In DNA form, the CDR3 reads TGCGCCAGCAAGCTATCGGGACAGGGGTCCTACGAGCAGTACTTC.

This rearrangement joins TRBV4-3 to TRBJ1-1; TRBD1 agrees at 7 bases. V trimming: 1 base; J trimming: 7 bases; junction bases outside the gene matches: 6. Germline loops: CDR1 LGHNA, CDR2 YSLEER. This CDR3 has 14 residues. The CDR3: CASSQGGTAHEAFF. In nucleotides, the CDR3 is TGCGCCAGCAGCCAAGGCGGGACAGCGCATGAAGCTTTCTTT.

This clone was seen a handful of times. The rearrangement links TRBV4-1 to TRBJ1-4, with 7 bases identical to TRBD1. With 4 bases clipped from V and 7 bases from J, the junction kept 6 bases outside the gene matches. The V gene's germline CDR1 is MGHRA and CDR2 YSYEKL. The CDR3 runs 14 residues. DNA of the CDR3: TGCGCCAGCAGCCCGGGGACAGTGACTGAAAAACTGTTTTTT. Its translation is CASSPGTVTEKLFF.

The table lists this clone with many counts. J is TRBJ2-7 and V is TRBV23-1; 9 nucleotides agree with TRBD1. TRBV23-1 carries the ORF label, with uncertain function. V shed 8 bases and J 7 bases; nucleotides not matched to a gene: 9. This CDR3 contains 13 residues. The CDR3 DNA reads as TGCGCCAGCCTCCTAGGGACAGGGTATGAGCAGTACGTC. This translates into CASLLGTGYEQYV.

This clone has only a few counts. The J gene is TRBJ2-5, the V gene TRBV7-9; D not resolved. CDR3 length: 10 residues. The V end was cut by 8 bases, the J end by 2 bases, with 3 bases between. Per germline, CDR1 SEHNR and CDR2 FQNEAQ (reference sequence). The CDR3 loop reads CASHQETQYF. The CDR3 bases are TGTGCCAGCCATCAAGAGACCCAGTACTTC.

The chain has TRBV7-2 and TRBJ2-3; D possibly matches TRBD1 or TRBD2 (5 bases each). V lost 5 bases, J lost 2 bases, and 8 bases lay in between. Germline assignment: CDR1 SGHTA and CDR2 FQGNSA. The CDR3 is 13 residues long. CDR3 sequence reads: CASSRGHTDTQYF. The CDR3 DNA follows: TGTGCCAGCAGCCGGGGCCACACAGATACGCAGTATTTT.

This chain joins TRBV10-3 and TRBJ2-3; D perhaps matches TRBD1 (5 bases). CDR3 length equals 14 residues. Germline V gene data show CDR1 as ENHRY and CDR2 as SYGVKD. The germline V and J ends were trimmed by 7 bases and 2 bases, with 13 bases remaining between them. The DNA for the CDR3 is TGTGCCATCAAAGGGGCAAGCGCCACAGATACGCAGTATTTT. This sequence encodes CAIKGASATDTQYF.

V and J are TRBV7-3 and TRBJ2-3; D is possibly TRBD2 (5 bases). The ends were cut back, 0 bases at V and 7 bases at J, with 5 bases in the middle. This CDR3 comprises 12 residues. Looked up from germline, CDR1 is SGHTA and CDR2 is FQGTGA. CDR3 in DNA: TGTGCCAGCAGCTTAACCGGGAATACGCAGTATTTT. It specifies CASSLTGNTQYF. Full variable domain (outside the CDR3, taken from reference TRBV7-3 and TRBJ2-3): GAGVSQTPSNKVTEKGKYVELRCDPISGHTALYWYRQSLGQGPEFLIYFQGTGAADDSGLPNDRFFAVRPEGSVSTLKIQRTERGDSAVYLCASSLTGNTQYFGPGTRLTVL.

This clone was seen only a few times. This chain uses TRBV7-9 with TRBJ2-5; D gene ambiguous. This CDR3 is 10 amino acids long. Between the trimmed V and J ends, which lost 4 bases and 8 bases, there was a span of 5 bases. Germline CDR1 is SEHNR and CDR2 is FQNEAQ (reference sequence). CDR3 DNA sequence: TGTGCCAGCAGCTATGAAACCCAGTACTTC. Translating gives CASSYETQYF.

The CDR3 loop is CAWRLQVDTQYF. The CDR3 coding sequence is TGTGCCTGGAGGCTACAAGTGGATACGCAGTATTTT. The V gene is TRBV30, the J gene TRBJ2-3; D gene ambiguous. Trimming left V 3 bases short and J 6 bases short, with 10 bases between. CDR1 and CDR2 from the germline V gene are GTSNPN and SVGIG (reference sequence). The CDR3 contains 12 residues.

V usage is TRBV6-5 and J usage is TRBJ2-1; 8 bases align to TRBD2. V was pared by 6 bases and J by 7 bases, with 8 bases of the junction left unmatched. Germline CDR1 MNHEY, CDR2 SVGAGI. CDR3 length equals 14 residues. CDR3 in DNA: TGTGCCAGCAGACGTGACAGCGGGAGAAATGAGCAGTTCTTC. It is translated as CASRRDSGRNEQFF.

V is TRBV29-1 and J is TRBJ2-3; D possibly uses TRBD1 or TRBD2 (5 bases each). CDR3 length: 15 amino acids. V lost 3 bases to trimming and J lost 1 base, with 14 bases between them. CDR1 and CDR2 from the germline V gene are SQVTM and ANQGSEA. CDR3 loop: CSVDEPRGGTDTQYF. The CDR3 DNA sequence: TGCAGCGTTGACGAACCCCGAGGGGGCACAGATACGCAGTATTTT.

This chain connects TRBV5-4 to TRBJ1-2; no clear D. V was cut by 3 bases and J by 3 bases, with 9 bases left in between. The CDR3 has 13 residues. Germline CDR1 and CDR2: SGHNT and YYREEE (reference sequence). The CDR3 DNA sequence: TGTGCCAGCAGCTCCCTGGGGTACTATGGCTACACCTTC. Encoded protein: CASSSLGYYGYTF.

The chain carries TRBV30 and TRBJ2-3, with 15 bases that match TRBD2. Per the germline V gene, CDR1 is GTSNPN and CDR2 is SVGIG (reference sequence). This CDR3 is built from 17 residues. The ends lost 1 base at V and 4 bases at J; junction bases unmatched: 6. CDR3 sequence: CAWSARRTSGRADTQYF. CDR3 nucleotide sequence: TGTGCCTGGAGTGCCCGAAGGACTAGCGGGAGGGCAGATACGCAGTATTTT.

The sample holds a few counts of this clone. The rearrangement links TRBV4-1 to TRBJ1-1, with 9 bases that match TRBD1. Germline V CDR1 and CDR2: MGHRA, YSYEKL. V shed 5 bases and J 0 bases; nucleotides not matched to a gene: 4. The CDR3 contains 15 residues. The CDR3 reads CASSWDRAMNTEAFF. The CDR3 DNA is TGCGCCAGCAGCTGGGACAGGGCTATGAACACTGAAGCTTTCTTT.

In this sample, this clone turned up a few times. The CDR3 is CASSSGQGAYNEQFF. The DNA for the CDR3 is TGCGCCAGCAGCTCCGGACAGGGGGCCTACAATGAGCAGTTCTTC. This chain uses TRBV5-1 with TRBJ2-1; 10 bases agree with TRBD1. Germline trimming cut 3 bases from V and 2 bases from J; bases unmatched to any gene: 2. The CDR3 runs 15 residues. CDR1 and CDR2 from the germline V gene are SGHRS and YFSETQ.

This clone has just a few counts. V and J are TRBV29-1 and TRBJ1-2; a possible D gene is TRBD1 (5 bases). This CDR3 is 12 amino acids long. V was trimmed by 3 bases and J by 3 bases, leaving 8 bases between them. Germline loops: CDR1 SQVTM, CDR2 ANQGSEA. The CDR3 bases are TGCAGCGTTGATAGGGGTGACTATGGCTACACCTTC. This encodes CSVDRGDYGYTF.

The chain joins TRBV2 to TRBJ1-1; D may be TRBD1 (5 bases). Germline V gives CDR1 SNHLY, CDR2 FYNNEI. The V gene lost 7 bases and the J gene lost 0 bases, with 18 bases spanning the gap. This CDR3 has 16 amino acids. CDR3 sequence: CASNPGPGGMNTEAFF. For the CDR3, the DNA is TGTGCCAGCAATCCCGGGCCTGGGGGGATGAACACTGAAGCTTTCTTT.

This clone has a handful of counts. The V gene is TRBV7-3, the J gene TRBJ1-1; no firm D call. The V gene's germline CDR1 is SGHTA and CDR2 FQGTGA. CDR3 length: 14 residues. Between the trimmed V and J ends, which lost 3 bases and 4 bases, there was a span of 12 bases. The CDR3 here is CASSLTGVGTEAFF. As DNA, the CDR3 is TGTGCCAGCAGCTTGACCGGGGTCGGCACTGAAGCTTTCTTT.

Comments on this clone: Additional DNA sequences in this sample encode the identical CDR3. The chain recombines TRBV11-2 with TRBJ1-5, with D possibly TRBD1 on 5 matching bases. The V end was cut by 1 base, the J end by 6 bases, with 10 bases between. Germline values: CDR1 SGHAT, CDR2 FQNNGV. CDR3 length: 14 amino acids. The CDR3 bases are TGTGCCAGCAGCTTAGGGCAGGGAGGTCAGCCCCAGCATTTT. Its translation is CASSLGQGGQPQHF.

This clone was found a few times. The rearrangement joins TRBV7-2 to TRBJ2-5, with D unresolved. V was cut by 2 bases and J by 5 bases, with 9 bases left in between. The germline gives CDR1 SGHTA, CDR2 FQGNSA. This CDR3 spans 13 amino acids. The CDR3 coding sequence is TGTGCCAGCAGCTTATCGAGTTTCGAGACCCAGTACTTC. Amino acids: CASSLSSFETQYF.